One and the same sample provided the 11 T cell receptor beta chains below, sequenced in a study of T cells in Graves' hyperthyroidism and ophthalmopathy. RNA transcripts yielded amplified TCR beta CDR3 regions. A set of HTBI primers served as the primers for a first-round RT-PCR of the TCR CDR3. TCRdb reprocessed the multiplex PCR reads via MiXCR and lists one record per CDR3 protein. The table shows approximately 300,000 distinct CDR3 sequences, with roughly 15% occurring only once. Sequencing was performed on blood. Every receptor here comes from a man aged 30-40 years with Graves' hyperthyroidism.

Ten or more counts support this clonotype. The chain links TRBV20-1 to TRBJ2-7, with D hard to call. Looked up from germline, CDR1 is DFQATT and CDR2 is SNEGSKA (reference sequence). V dropped 0 bases and J dropped 0 bases, with 6 bases sitting between them. The CDR3 extends over 13 amino acids. CDR3 sequence: CSARDRTSYEQYF. The CDR3, as DNA: TGCAGTGCTAGAGATCGGACCTCCTACGAGCAGTACTTC.

This clonotype has ten or more counts. This sequence joins TRBV2 and TRBJ2-7; D gene unclear. V was clipped by 7 bases and J by 5 bases, with 6 bases between them. Germline assignment: CDR1 SNHLY and CDR2 FYNNEI. CDR3 size: 10 residues. CDR3 DNA: TGTGCCAGCACTCCGGACGAGCAGTACTTC. Protein product: CASTPDEQYF.

This clonotype occurred many times. The V call is TRBV7-2, the J call TRBJ2-7; 10 nucleotides match TRBD1. Per the germline V gene, CDR1 is SGHTA and CDR2 is FQGNSA. With 5 bases clipped from V and 3 bases from J, the junction kept 4 bases outside the gene matches. The CDR3 runs to 14 residues. CDR3 DNA sequence: TGTGCCAGCAGCCGGGGACAGGGGATCTACGAGCAGTACTTC. Translating it yields CASSRGQGIYEQYF.

This clonotype was seen at least ten times. The V gene is TRBV14, the J gene TRBJ2-1; 9 nucleotides line up with TRBD2. V lost 2 bases and J lost 7; bases outside the gene matches: 9. Germline CDR1 SGHDN, CDR2 FVKESK. The CDR3 totals 16 residues. CDR3 bases: TGTGCCAGCAGCCAATTCTTGACTAGCGGAGGTAATGAGCAGTTCTTC. As protein: CASSQFLTSGGNEQFF.

This clonotype was found a few times. The genes are TRBV7-3 and TRBJ2-5; D is perhaps TRBD2 (6 bases). Germline V gives CDR1 SGHTA, CDR2 FQGTGA. V was shortened by 0 bases and J by 5 bases, with 13 bases between the two germline ends. This CDR3 is built from 15 residues. This chain's CDR3 is CASSLTGQAGETQYF. The CDR3 coding sequence is TGTGCCAGCAGCTTAACCGGTCAGGCGGGGGAGACCCAGTACTTC.

This clonotype has a count of ten or more. The chain recombines TRBV2 with TRBJ2-7; possibly TRBD2 for D (6 bases). Between the trimmed V and J ends, which lost 4 bases and 1 base, there was a span of 11 bases. In germline, CDR1 is SNHLY, CDR2 FYNNEI. The CDR3 runs 14 residues. CDR3 in DNA: TGTGCCAGCAGTGGGCGGGGCCTGTCCTACGAGCAGTACTTC. Translated, it gives CASSGRGLSYEQYF.

This chain uses TRBV29-1 with TRBJ2-1; the match to TRBD1 covers 11 bases. The CDR3 has 18 residues. The germline V gene has CDR1 SQVTM and CDR2 ANQGSEA. V shed 7 bases, J shed 10 bases, and the junction held 24 bases outside the gene matches. The CDR3, as DNA: TGCAGCGCTACTAACCCCGGGGGAGGGGACAGGGGGAGGTTCGAGCAGTTCTTC. Encoded protein: CSATNPGGGDRGRFEQFF.

At least ten counts were recorded for this clonotype. The chain recombines TRBV29-1 with TRBJ2-5; TRBD2 matches 14 bases. The CDR3 loop spans 14 amino acids. Losses at the gene ends were 3 bases for V and 3 bases for J; bases not matched to a gene: 0. Germline values: CDR1 SQVTM, CDR2 ANQGSEA. The CDR3 loop reads CSVEGLAGEETQYF. CDR3 nucleotide sequence: TGCAGCGTTGAGGGACTAGCGGGAGAAGAGACCCAGTACTTC. Full variable domain (remainder filled in from reference TRBV29-1 and TRBJ2-5): SAVISQKPSRDICQRGTSLTIQCQVDSQVTMMFWYRQQPGQSLTLIATANQGSEATYESGFVIDKFPISRPNLTFSTLTVSNMSPEDSSIYLCSVEGLAGEETQYFGPGTRLLVL.

The CDR3 bases are TGTGCCAGCAGTTACTTCTGGACAGGGAAAACTGGGGCCAACGTCCTGACTTTC. It is translated as CASSYFWTGKTGANVLTF. The V gene is TRBV6-2 or TRBV6-3, the J gene TRBJ2-6; 8 bases are shared with TRBD1. The germline V gene has CDR1 MNHEY and CDR2 SVGEGT. V shed 1 base, J shed 2 bases, and the junction held 7 bases outside the gene matches. The CDR3 is 18 amino acids.

The V call is TRBV2, the J call TRBJ1-2, with 10 bases lining up with TRBD1. CDR1 and CDR2 (germline): SNHLY, FYNNEI. V lost 5 bases and J lost 8; bases outside the gene matches: 8. The CDR3 runs 14 residues. CDR3 sequence reads: CASSKTGGAGGYTF. The CDR3 DNA reads TGTGCCAGCAGTAAGACAGGGGGCGCAGGGGGCTACACCTTC.

This clonotype was counted only a few times. This chain uses TRBV18 with TRBJ2-7; 7 nucleotides match TRBD2. CDR1 is KGHSH, CDR2 LQKENI, per germline. J was trimmed by 2 bases and V by 1 base; bases with no gene match: 5. This CDR3 has 15 residues. The CDR3 region has the DNA TGTGCCAGCTCACCACGGGCGGGAGCGCCCTACGAGCAGTACTTC. This gives the protein CASSPRAGAPYEQYF.